The text below deals with one T cell receptor beta chain. The assay was immunoSEQ multiplex PCR, and TCRdb's table has in-frame clones only and misses some. The profile covers some 130,000 clones, with about 88% appearing a single time and 1% to 1.5% taken by the ten largest. After removal of 3 bases from V and 6 bases from J, the junction contained 19 bases not matched to a gene. This CDR3 spans 18 amino acids. The germline V gene has CDR1 SGHDN and CDR2 FVKESK. The data originate from a study of cytomegalovirus exposure and HLA in healthy donors. The clonotype comes from a woman under 30 in good health and CMV-seronegative. This chain joins TRBV14 and TRBJ1-2; 7 positions agree with TRBD1. The sample taken for sequencing was PBMCs. In DNA form, the CDR3 reads TGTGCCAGCAGCCAGCTTTTGTGGGGCGGGACAGAAACCCATGGCTACACCTTC. It specifies CASSQLLWGGTETHGYTF.